This T cell receptor (beta chain) was sequenced in a study of graft-versus-host responses after intestinal transplantation. The assay was immunoSEQ multiplex PCR, and TCRdb's table has in-frame clones only and misses some. Of fewer than 110,000 clones in the sample, approximately 93% were seen once. Comments on this clone: Its antigen is not known.

V lost 3 bases, J lost 5 bases, and 12 bases lay in between. The germline gives CDR1 SGHRS, CDR2 YFSETQ. The CDR3 has 14 residues. Study-wide points: Analysis identified GvH clones in recipient marrow, with some appearing first in ileum or blood. HvG clone declines early post-transplant were associated with peak circulating GvH levels.

The chain employs TRBV5-1 and TRBJ1-5; D perhaps matches TRBD1 (6 bases). This clonotype was sampled from a human donor who received an intestinal transplant. Source: unstimulated CD8+ T cells sorted from spleen or lymph node cells, taken before intestinal transplant. CDR3: CASSWLAGDQPQHF. The CDR3 DNA follows: TGCGCCAGCAGCTGGCTGGCAGGGGATCAGCCCCAGCATTTT.